This record concerns one TCR beta chain sequence. Its antigen is not identified. The CDR3 is 11 residues long. From germline, CDR1 is MDHEN and CDR2 SYDVKM. V lost 6 bases and J 2 bases, leaving 5 bases between the germline ends. This specimen comes from a study of T cell responses to AZD1222 COVID-19 vaccine. Study results and caveats: The number of AZD1222 recipients seropositive at baseline was only 6 or 7.

Libraries were prepared by immunoSEQ multiplex PCR; TCRdb keeps only in-frame clonotypes and omits some of them. In the table there are about 180,000 clones, about 93% of which are singletons. Material: peripheral blood, obtained 28 days after the second AZD1222 dose. This rearrangement joins TRBV28 to TRBJ2-7; D gene ambiguous. The TCR was taken from an adult who received the AZD1222 COVID-19 vaccine. The CDR3 loop is CASRAPYEQYF. Written as DNA, the CDR3 is TGTGCCAGCAGGGCCCCCTACGAGCAGTACTTC.